This T cell receptor (beta chain) was documented in a study of T cells after yellow fever vaccination (dated by TCRdb to about 2019). Study-level background: The SMART-Seq v4 Ultra Low Input RNA kit was used to prepare libraries from fractions with low cell numbers. To follow T-cell clones before and after both primary and booster YFV17D yellow fever vaccination, bulk TCR alpha and beta repertoires underwent longitudinal sequencing. Two healthy male donors, one aged 18 to 29 and one aged 30 to 40 years, made up the cohort. Blood was drawn at multiple timepoints before and after primary and secondary immunization, with bulk PBMC replicates and cell subsets isolated.

These reads were obtained on an Illumina NovaSeq 6000. TCR cDNA was made using 5'RACE template switching, a step that added a universal primer site and unique molecular identifiers. cDNA synthesis was primed from both the TCR alpha and TCR beta constant segments. Library amplification used two PCR steps, and the second PCR step added sample barcodes and sequencing adapters. Sequencing of the libraries was done on either Illumina HiSeq 2500 (2x100 bp) or NovaSeq (2x150 bp). The study's own analysis went as follows. MIGEC handled demultiplexing of reads and collapsing into UMI consensus sequences, while MiXCR performed V(D)J alignment. Clonotypes responding to the vaccine were identified with edgeR on replicate PBMC samples, with the criteria of FDR below 0.01 and a log2 fold change above 5 up to day 15. Each bulk clonotype was labeled CD4 or CD8 based on which sequenced repertoire, CD4 or CD8, contained the clonotype at higher abundance. Through fastp at Q25 and MiXCR, TCRdb rebuilt clones from the public reads, retaining in-frame beta chains. CDR3 protein duplicates are merged, each entry listing the most common genes and DNA. The V and J calls were not made by the authors but by TCRdb's processing. The sample profile shows some 250,000 distinct CDR3 sequences; more than 3.5% of them were found once. The top ten constitute around 19% of the sample.

In the paper's terms, the treatment or condition label means: live attenuated yellow fever vaccine strain. Two biological replicates of bulk PBMCs were collected at each blood-draw timepoint. A standard Ficoll-Paque protocol was used to isolate PBMCs from peripheral blood. TriZol was used to extract RNA from bulk PBMCs, from CD4 and CD8 fractions, and from dextramer-positive and dextramer-negative fractions. Reading the germline V gene gives CDR1 SGHTA and CDR2 FQGNSA. Taken from cysteine to phenylalanine, the CDR3 has 15 residues. Only CDR3 DNA remains: 45 bases, in frame from the first base. V gives up 7 bases and J gives up 1 base, and the segment between their germline ends measures 15 bases. In its sample, this clonotype was seen many times. Its antigen is unknown. Per-nucleotide qualities are absent, and no much larger clonotype sits a single base away. Overall study results and their limits: Most clones expanded after primary vaccination (96% of CD4 and 88% of CD8) were re-detected after the booster, suggesting that broad memory maintenance occurred. The secondary T-cell response was weaker than the primary response but faster, peaking on day 5 instead of day 15. Computational filtering was required because FACS-sorted repertoires could contain abundant contaminating clonotypes from the bulk population. Because only a couple of donors were included in the study, the extent to which the findings can be generalized is limited. A small fraction of clonotypes showed up in both the CD4 and CD8 compartments, probably as a result of convergent recombination.

The sample consisted of PBMCs, taken 15 days after the yellow fever booster vaccination. This receptor was taken from a man aged 18 to 29 who received the YFV17D yellow fever vaccine. This chain joins TRBV7-2 to TRBJ2-3; matching of 7 bases hints at TRBD2 as the D gene. The CDR3 corresponds to CASTPWGGRTDTQYF. Here is the DNA: TGTGCCAGCACCCCTTGGGGGGGGCGCACAGATACGCAGTATTTT.